The clone carrying this T cell receptor beta chain was counted a few times. This sample was taken from a study of blood T cells in healthy people across ages. With a J-beta primer mix and a sample-barcoded 5' primer, a second PCR ran about 6 to 11 cycles. Via MiXCR, TCRdb re-called the 5' RACE reads, giving one row per CDR3 protein. The top ten clones hold about 4.1% of a sample with 1.5 million or so distinct CDR3 sequences, roughly 43% of them seen once. This CDR3 has 14 residues. Germline V gene sequence: CDR1 SGHRS, CDR2 YFSETQ. Trimming stripped 0 bases from V and 3 bases from J, with 9 bases between.

This TCR was recovered from a woman aged 18-29 years in good health. The source material was blood. The genes are TRBV5-1 and TRBJ1-2; D gene ambiguous. The CDR3 nucleotides are TGCGCCAGCAGCTTGGGACCGGTTTACTATGGCTACACCTTC. This encodes CASSLGPVYYGYTF.